This record concerns one T cell receptor (beta chain) sequence. The target antigen is unknown. This sample was taken from a study of CD8+ T cells in alopecia areata. Study background: Severity in treated patients was scored by percentage of scalp area affected.

Following RNA extraction, reverse transcription yielded cDNA that acted as the sequencing template. Profiled with immunoSEQ multiplex PCR; TCRdb holds only in-frame clones, not every one. The sample holds 150,000 to 200,000 clones, over 55% seen once. Notes on the study in general: Because of a solitary nonresponder, the connection of baseline CD8+ expansion to response stays uncertain.

The germline V gene has CDR1 SGHRS and CDR2 YFSETQ. V was clipped by 2 bases and J by 7 bases, with 16 bases between them. CDR3 size: 15 residues. Treatment noted: oral pan-JAK inhibitor, 5-10 mg twice daily. Individuals with alopecia areata gave both lesional scalp punch biopsies and peripheral blood for collection. The sample consisted of CD4+ T cells sorted from blood, taken at week 24, from a patient treated with tofacitinib. The receptor was isolated from a human donor with alopecia areata. This chain uses TRBV5-1 with TRBJ2-1; D might be TRBD2 (6 bases). CDR3 in DNA: TGCGCCAGCAGCTTCGGGACTTCCAGGGTTAATGAGCAGTTCTTC. This translates into CASSFGTSRVNEQFF.